These T cell receptor beta chains were read from a single sample in a study of blood T cell repertoires in COVID-19. Assay: immunoSEQ multiplex PCR; the TCRdb copy retains only in-frame clones and omits some. Of around 300,000 clones detected, nearly 90% appear once; the ten largest clones hold around 1%. The sequencing input was peripheral blood. The receptors derive from a woman aged 40 to 49 with COVID-19, enrolled during active disease. The CDR3 runs from the conserved cysteine through the conserved F or W. The D gene is left open where the match is weak. Clone size appears in some rows only: once, few, many, or a class for an expanded clone.

clone size | J gene | V gene | D gene | CDR3 protein | CDR3 DNA
. | TRBJ2-7 | TRBV6-1 | . | CASSEGGASYEQYF | TGTGCCAGCAGTGAAGGCGGCGCGTCCTACGAGCAGTACTTC
. | TRBJ2-1 | TRBV27 | TRBD1 | CASRGTGIFYNEQFF | TGTGCCAGCAGAGGGACAGGGATATTCTACAATGAGCAGTTCTTC
. | TRBJ2-2 | TRBV9 | . | CASSVDPGRGELFF | TGTGCCAGCAGCGTAGACCCGGGGAGGGGGGAGCTGTTTTTT
. | TRBJ1-4 | TRBV28 | TRBD1 | CASSPGDSRGEKLFF | TGTGCCAGCAGTCCCGGGGACAGCAGAGGGGAAAAACTGTTTTTT
. | TRBJ2-7 | TRBV19 | . | CASSIRGPPVNYEQYF | TGTGCCAGTAGTATCAGGGGCCCTCCGGTAAACTACGAGCAGTACTTC
few | TRBJ2-1 | TRBV6-7 | . | CASSYFGQNLYNEQFF | TGTGCCAGCAGTTACTTCGGACAGAACCTTTACAATGAGCAGTTCTTC
. | TRBJ2-7 | TRBV12-3/TRBV12-4 | TRBD1 | CASTDRSNEQYF | TGTGCCAGCACGGACAGGTCGAACGAGCAGTACTTC
. | TRBJ2-3 | TRBV7-2 | . | CASSQLGAADTQYF | TGTGCCAGCAGCCAGTTGGGTGCGGCAGATACGCAGTATTTT
. | TRBJ2-3 | TRBV7-6 | . | CASSLVEDDNGADTQYF | TGTGCCAGCAGCTTAGTCGAAGATGATAATGGGGCGGATACGCAGTATTTT
. | TRBJ2-2 | TRBV11-3 | . | CASSLDLYTGELFF | TGTGCCAGCAGCTTAGATCTGTACACCGGGGAGCTGTTTTTT
. | TRBJ2-3 | TRBV7-2 | . | CASRIRSSADTQYF | TGTGCCAGCAGGATAAGGTCGAGCGCAGATACGCAGTATTTT
. | TRBJ2-1 | TRBV12-5 | . | CASGLWDFTNNEQFF | TGTGCTAGTGGTTTGTGGGACTTCACTAACAATGAGCAGTTCTTC
few | TRBJ2-7 | TRBV27 | . | CASSRTGLAYEQYF | TGTGCCAGCAGCCGGACGGGACTGGCCTACGAGCAGTACTTC
few | TRBJ2-1 | TRBV11-2 | . | CASSLISNEQFF | TGTGCCAGCAGCTTAATTAGCAATGAGCAGTTCTTC
. | TRBJ2-2 | TRBV11-1 | . | CASSLMTVTNTGELFF | TGTGCCAGCAGCCTAATGACAGTGACGAACACCGGGGAGCTGTTTTTT
. | TRBJ2-5 | TRBV7-2 | . | CASSLAQGWTGGTQYF | TGTGCCAGCAGCTTAGCGCAGGGGTGGACGGGAGGGACCCAGTACTTC
. | TRBJ2-1 | TRBV27 | TRBD2 | CASSLYSGSPYNEQFF | TGTGCCAGCAGTTTATATAGCGGGAGCCCCTACAATGAGCAGTTCTTC